This TCR beta chain came from a study of blood T cells in healthy people across ages (dated by TCRdb to about 2015). As for the study more broadly: Template switching captured roughly one uniquely barcoded TCR beta cDNA molecule per two T cells in model experiments. Age-related changes in TCR beta repertoire diversity were measured in the study by deep sequencing normalized with unique cDNA molecular identifiers. The donors were divided into four age groups: young (average around 17 years), middle-aged (over 35), aged (about 62) and long-lived (nearly 85). The study analyzed two additional independent replicas of 1 million unique cDNA reads from the same blood draw for two donors, one aged 18 to 29 and one aged 80 or older.

Including the terminal cysteine and phenylalanine, the CDR3 comprises 13 residues. CDR3 DNA only is kept here, 39 bases in frame from base 1. Here V drops 5 bases and J drops 7 bases, and the junction holds 9 bases not matched to any gene. For CDR1 and CDR2, the germline V gene lists SQVTM and ANQGSEA. Library preparation employed 5' RACE. Instrument on record: Illumina HiSeq 2500. The second PCR ran for about 6 to 12 cycles and used a J-beta primer mix along with a sample-barcoded 5' primer. A unique molecular identifier was introduced onto each TCR beta cDNA molecule by a template-switch 5' adaptor carrying 12 random nucleotides. At least 2.5 million CDR3-containing paired-end reads were obtained from each sample. The Mint cDNA synthesis kit, primed by a TRBC-specific oligonucleotide, was used to synthesize first-strand cDNA from all RNA. Following uracil-DNA glycosylase treatment, all cDNA underwent a first 18-cycle PCR with the universal primers M1SS and BC2_uni_R. Per the source publication's procedure: For normalization, 1 million high-quality reads, each with a distinct molecular identifier, were randomly selected from each sample. Instead of being binned into consensus sequences, reads with shared molecular identifiers were discarded. CDR3 identification, clonotype clustering and error correction used MiTCR with a Q25 quality threshold and the strictest error-elimination algorithm. A nonparametric unseen species model with Euler transformation was used to estimate lower-bound total TCR beta diversity. The raw public data were reprocessed by TCRdb itself: fastp quality trimming at Q25, MiXCR clonotype calling, in-frame beta chains only. Records with the same CDR3 protein are collapsed into one entry carrying the most frequent genes and DNA. The V and J calls were determined by TCRdb, not by the authors. This sample comprises more than 900,000 distinct CDR3 sequences, about 27% of them detected only once. The ten biggest clones cover roughly a tenth of the sample.

The roughly 37 donors, aged 6 to 90 years, were systemically healthy Caucasian individuals from Russia. About 10 milliliters of peripheral blood were drawn from each donor into EDTA-treated Vacutainer tubes. PBMCs were isolated by Ficoll-Paque density-gradient centrifugation, with at least 6 million obtained per sample. Trizol reagent was used to extract total RNA from PBMCs, with at least 6 micrograms per sample. For every donor, an aliquot of PBMCs went through flow cytometry to measure the percentages of naive CD45RAhigh/CD27high T cells. The paper's findings and limits, for the study overall: As age increased, observed TCR beta diversity per million T cells dropped in a roughly linear way, and a significant reduction was already evident by age roughly 36. The CMV infection status of donors was not known, potentially confounding age-related changes in expanded clonotypes. The long-lived group showed more naive CD4+ T cells, fewer expanded clones and increased TCR diversity than the aged group, suggesting age selection. The percentage of naive T cells measured by flow cytometry correlated strongly with observed TCR beta diversity. Bulk unsorted PBMC profiling prevented conclusive comparison of naive and antigen-experienced compartments. Estimates of total diversity from one million sequenced T cells were regarded as lower bounds and underestimates.

This clonotype was found many times. What antigen it recognizes has not been identified. No base-level quality is on record; no much larger clone is a single base apart. The data also belong to a second study, concerning T cells of mothers and their children. The second study, in turn, reports: The donors were nine systemically healthy Caucasian individuals, made up of three mothers and their six children. cDNA synthesis consumed the entire amount of extracted RNA, loaded at 1.5 ug RNA in each 15 ul reaction. In the second PCR, the M1S primer introduced both the sample barcodes and 2-4 random nucleotides. Over 8.5 million TCR beta CDR3 reads were obtained for each mother, and approximately 2.9 million reads were obtained for each child. Thymic selection shapes the output of TCR recombination in a similar way in related and unrelated pairs, and inherited differences have a minor effect. Normalized repertoire overlap was always found to be slightly, but never significantly, higher in related mother-child pairs than in unrelated mother-child pairs. No persistent microchimeric T cell clones were found, with a detection sensitivity of 85 to 100 clones per million clonotypes. To look for features that set related mother-child pairs apart from unrelated individuals, the researchers ran deep NGS to compare the TCR beta repertoires of mothers and children. The mean age was approximately 41 +/- 4 years for the mothers and approximately 11 +/- 4 years for the children. After adapter ligation with NEBNext reagents, the libraries were sequenced on Illumina HiSeq 2000 with 100+100 nt paired-end reads. To avoid cross-contamination, the mother libraries and the child libraries were prepared a month apart and sequenced in separate runs. Between roughly 500,000 and 2,100,000 distinct TCR beta clonotypes were identified per donor. Naive TCR beta clonotypes were estimated from low-frequency clonotypes matched to each donor's FACS-determined naive share, without sorting.

The specimen was blood. The chain couples TRBV29-1 to TRBJ2-3; 7 bases in the middle match TRBD2. This receptor was obtained from a woman between 35 and 50 years old in good health. The nucleotide sequence reads as follows: TGCAGCGTTCATCTAGCCGGGGGGTATACGCAGTATTTT. Its coded protein is CSVHLAGGYTQYF.